The text below deals with one T cell receptor (beta chain). In the authors' methods: Using reference gene primer amplification, nucleated cell counts were estimated. Profiled with immunoSEQ multiplex PCR; TCRdb holds only in-frame clones, not every one. That table furnishes V, J and clone size, whereas the DNA furnished D and trimming. The sample lists 95,000 to 100,000 clones; around 88% were seen once. This record belongs to a study of blood T cell repertoires in COVID-19. Study information: Spain, Italy and the United States supplied samples that represented acute and convalescent COVID-19.

This CDR3 spans 17 amino acids. The TCR originated in a man older than 75 with acute or convalescent COVID-19. The sequenced sample consisted of peripheral blood. This chain joins TRBV1 and TRBJ2-7; TRBD2, the table's D call, lacks a check against the DNA. TRBV1 is an annotated pseudogene. The CDR3 DNA is TGCACCAGCAGCCAAGATCACCTACTAGCGGGAGGTGACGAGCAGTACTTC. This sequence encodes CTSSQDHLLAGGDEQYF.